What follows are 7 T cell receptor beta chains derived from one specimen sequenced in a study of shared clonotypes between healthy human individuals (dated by TCRdb to about 2020). To prepare the library, the immunoSEQ multiplex PCR assay was applied. TCRdb stores this immuneACCESS table with in-frame sequences only. Part of the clones is absent; in the studies checked, under half of the shortfall reflects unresolved V genes, and no reason is known for the rest. The sample records about 490,000 clones, 65% to 85% of which are singletons. The top ten clones comprise over 9.5% of the sample. Specimen: PBMCs. The source is a woman aged 40 to 50 in good health. Some clones in this sample may be carry-over from other donors' samples.

A single count supports this clone. With only one base between it and a far larger clone, this is likely a read error. The rearrangement uses TRBV28 and TRBJ1-6; perhaps TRBD1 as D (5 bases). The CDR3 consists of 14 residues. Germline V gene data show CDR1 as MDHEN and CDR2 as SYDVKM. V lost 8 bases to trimming and J lost 6 bases, with 14 bases between them. DNA of the CDR3: TGTGCCAGCCGTCCGGGGGTCTTTAATTCACCCCTCCACTTT. This translates into CASRPGVFNSPLHF.

This clone was seen at least ten times. The J gene is TRBJ2-5, the V gene TRBV2; 10 bases agree with TRBD2. Germline loops: CDR1 SNHLY, CDR2 FYNNEI. This CDR3 region has 15 residues. Trimming removed 8 bases from V and 3 bases from J; junction bases left unmatched: 9. The chain's CDR3 is CASYQRTSGKETQYF. The CDR3 nucleotides are TGTGCCAGCTATCAGAGGACTAGCGGTAAAGAGACCCAGTACTTC.

The chain joins TRBV7-2 to TRBJ1-5, with a possible D match to TRBD1 (5 bases). The CDR3 is made up of 14 amino acids. Germline CDR1 is SGHTA and CDR2 is FQGNSA. Trimming pared 6 bases from V and 5 bases from J, leaving 14 bases between. As DNA, the CDR3 is TGTGCCAGCAGTCAAGAGTGGGGGGATCAGCCCCAGCATTTT. It specifies CASSQEWGDQPQHF. The whole variable domain, filled in from reference TRBV7-2 and TRBJ1-5, reads GAGVSQSPSNKVTEKGKDVELRCDPISGHTALYWYRQSLGQGLEFLIYFQGNSAPDKSGLPSDRFSAERTGGSVSTLTIQRTQQEDSAVYLCASSQEWGDQPQHFGDGTRLSIL.

V and J are TRBV5-1 and TRBJ2-2; TRBD2 is a possible D gene (6 bases). Germline CDR1 reads SGHRS; CDR2 reads YFSETQ. Trimming removed 1 base at V and 4 bases at J, with 14 bases between. The CDR3 runs 16 residues. CDR3 amino acids: CASSLTGTRGTGELFF. CDR3 sequence (DNA): TGCGCCAGCAGCTTGACCGGGACTCGGGGCACCGGGGAGCTGTTTTTT.

V usage is TRBV6-5 and J usage is TRBJ1-2, with a possible D match to TRBD1 (5 bases). The length of the CDR3 is 15 residues. V dropped 3 bases and J dropped 2 bases, with 13 bases sitting between them. CDR1 is MNHEY and CDR2 is SVGAGI in the germline V gene. The CDR3 region is CASSYSTEGNYGYTF. CDR3 in DNA: TGTGCCAGCAGTTATTCGACTGAGGGGAACTATGGCTACACCTTC.

V and J are TRBV6-4 and TRBJ2-1; D possibly matches TRBD1 or TRBD2 (5 bases each). V lost 6 bases, J lost 11 bases, and 20 bases lay in between. Germline-derived CDR1 and CDR2 are MRHNA and SNTAGT. The CDR3 extends over 14 amino acids. CDR3 region: CASSELRYGTKQFF. DNA for the CDR3: TGTGCCAGCAGCGAACTACGCTATGGGACGAAGCAGTTCTTC.

There are many counts of this clone. At the DNA level, this CDR3 is encoded by other sequences in the same sample as well. The rearrangement joins TRBV6-1 to TRBJ2-7, with a tentative D call TRBD2 (5 bases). In germline, CDR1 is MNHNS, CDR2 SASEGT. The V end lost 10 bases, the J end lost 5 bases, and 21 bases lay between the germline ends. The CDR3 covers 14 residues. CDR3 in DNA: TGTGCCACCCGGGAATGGGGTGCCCAGAACGAGCAGTACTTC. As protein: CATREWGAQNEQYF.